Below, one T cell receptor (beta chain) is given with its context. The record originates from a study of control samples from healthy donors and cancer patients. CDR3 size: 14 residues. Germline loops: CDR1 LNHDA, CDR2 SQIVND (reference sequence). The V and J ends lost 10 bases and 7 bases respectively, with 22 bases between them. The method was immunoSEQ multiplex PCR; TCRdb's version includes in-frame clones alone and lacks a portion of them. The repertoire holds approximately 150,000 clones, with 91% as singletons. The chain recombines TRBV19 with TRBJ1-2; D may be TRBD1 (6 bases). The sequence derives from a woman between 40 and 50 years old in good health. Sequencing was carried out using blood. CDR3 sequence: CAIQPTQGRGGYTF. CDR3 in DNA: TGTGCCATCCAACCCACCCAGGGGAGGGGTGGCTACACCTTC. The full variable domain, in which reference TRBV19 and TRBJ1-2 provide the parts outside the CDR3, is DGGITQSPKYLFRKEGQNVTLSCEQNLNHDAMYWYRQDPGQGLRLIYYSQIVNDFQKGDIAEGYSVSREKKESFPLTVTSAQKNPTAFYLCAIQPTQGRGGYTFGSGTRLTVV.